This record concerns one T cell receptor (beta chain) sequence. These data originate in a study of cytomegalovirus exposure and HLA in healthy donors. Both 60 Vbeta primers and 13 Jbeta primers went into the PCR. The data were produced by immunoSEQ multiplex PCR, yet TCRdb's version contains in-frame clones alone and is incomplete. The sample holds around 100,000 clones. V was clipped by 1 base and J by 6 bases, with 4 bases between them. Germline CDR1 and CDR2: SGHDT and YYEEEE. The CDR3 is 12 amino acids. Material for sequencing was PBMCs. This clonotype was obtained from a man aged 40-49 years in good health and CMV-seropositive. The gene calls are TRBV5-6 and TRBJ2-2; the D is unclear. DNA of the CDR3: TGTGCCAGCAGCTTGCTCCCCGGGGAGCTGTTTTTT. It yields the protein CASSLLPGELFF.